Listed below are T cell receptor beta chains from one sample, sequenced in a study of T cell changes during pregnancy in multiple sclerosis. The table came from immunoSEQ multiplex PCR; TCRdb's copy has only in-frame clones and leaves some out. The data hold fewer than 65,000 clones, with about nine tenths observed a single time. Sequences were derived from peripheral blood, sampled after pregnancy. These receptors all stem from a female donor in good health, enrolled as a control in a pregnancy study. Each CDR3 is given with its conserved first and last residue. Fields, in order: V gene, D gene, J gene, clone size, CDR3 length, CDR3 DNA, CDR3 protein. The D gene is left open where the match is weak. Part of the rows lack a size; the others show once, few, many or a class for expanded clones.

v_gene: TRBV30; d_gene: .; j_gene: TRBJ1-3; abundance: .; len: 17; CDR3nt: TGTGCCTGGAGTTCACTCCTTGGACAGCCCTCTGGAAACACCATATATTTT; CDR3aa: CAWSSLLGQPSGNTIYF
v_gene: TRBV12-5; d_gene: .; j_gene: TRBJ2-7; abundance: .; len: 17; CDR3nt: TGTGCTAGTGCCGGCACTAGGACAGAGCCCTTCTCCTACGAGCAGTACTTC; CDR3aa: CASAGTRTEPFSYEQYF
v_gene: TRBV30; d_gene: TRBD1; j_gene: TRBJ1-2; abundance: once; len: 15; CDR3nt: TGTGCCTGGGGGGCGGGACAGGGGGCTGTTGGTGGCTACACCTTC; CDR3aa: CAWGAGQGAVGGYTF
v_gene: TRBV7-9; d_gene: TRBD1; j_gene: TRBJ1-2; abundance: few; len: 15; CDR3nt: TGTGCCAGCAGCTCACAGGGACAGCCGCTCTATGGCTACACCTTC; CDR3aa: CASSSQGQPLYGYTF
v_gene: TRBV4-3; d_gene: .; j_gene: TRBJ2-3; abundance: .; len: 15; CDR3nt: TGCGCCAGCAGTCAAGGACAGCCTAGCACAGATACGCAGTATTTT; CDR3aa: CASSQGQPSTDTQYF
v_gene: TRBV4-1; d_gene: .; j_gene: TRBJ1-1; abundance: .; len: 15; CDR3nt: TGCGCCAGCAGCTCCAGGCTGGGGGCGCGCACTGAAGCTTTCTTT; CDR3aa: CASSSRLGARTEAFF
v_gene: TRBV30; d_gene: TRBD2; j_gene: TRBJ2-3; abundance: .; len: 14; CDR3nt: TGTGCTGTAAACCGGGGGGTTAGCACAGATACGCAGTATTTT; CDR3aa: CAVNRGVSTDTQYF
v_gene: TRBV5-5; d_gene: .; j_gene: TRBJ2-3; abundance: .; len: 15; CDR3nt: TGTGCCAGCAGTTCCGGGGGGCCTAGCACAGATACGCAGTATTTT; CDR3aa: CASSSGGPSTDTQYF
v_gene: TRBV4-2; d_gene: TRBD1; j_gene: TRBJ2-3; abundance: .; len: 16; CDR3nt: TGTGCCAGCAGCCACCTGACAGGGGGCTTCACAGATACGCAGTATTTT; CDR3aa: CASSHLTGGFTDTQYF
v_gene: TRBV7-8; d_gene: TRBD2; j_gene: TRBJ2-1; abundance: .; len: 16; CDR3nt: TGTGCCAGCAGCTTAGGGGGCGGGGGCTCCTACAATGAGCAGTTCTTC; CDR3aa: CASSLGGGGSYNEQFF
v_gene: TRBV13; d_gene: TRBD2; j_gene: TRBJ2-1; abundance: .; len: 17; CDR3nt: TGTGCCAGCAGCTCCTTTACTAGCGGGATCTCCTACAATGAGCAGTTCTTC; CDR3aa: CASSSFTSGISYNEQFF
v_gene: TRBV7-8; d_gene: TRBD1; j_gene: TRBJ1-6; abundance: .; len: 16; CDR3nt: TGTGCCAGCAGCCGAGGTCGACAGGGCGATTCCTCACCCCTCCACTTT; CDR3aa: CASSRGRQGDSSPLHF
v_gene: TRBV30; d_gene: .; j_gene: TRBJ1-6; abundance: .; len: 11; CDR3nt: TGTGCCTGGAGTGCGGATTCACCCCTCCACTTT; CDR3aa: CAWSADSPLHF
v_gene: TRBV2; d_gene: .; j_gene: TRBJ1-1; abundance: once; len: 16; CDR3nt: TGTGCCAGCAGTGAAGCTCTCTACAGCCGGAACACTGAAGCTTTCTTT; CDR3aa: CASSEALYSRNTEAFF
v_gene: TRBV9; d_gene: .; j_gene: TRBJ2-5; abundance: .; len: 12; CDR3nt: TGTGCCAGCAGCGTAGAACAGGGCACCCAGTACTTC; CDR3aa: CASSVEQGTQYF
v_gene: TRBV6-4; d_gene: TRBD2; j_gene: TRBJ2-1; abundance: .; len: 16; CDR3nt: TGTGCCAGCAGTGACTCCGGACTAGCCCCCTACAATGAGCAGTTCTTC; CDR3aa: CASSDSGLAPYNEQFF
v_gene: TRBV5-6; d_gene: TRBD1; j_gene: TRBJ1-4; abundance: .; len: 14; CDR3nt: TGTGCCAGCAGCTGGGACAGGGGGTTTGAAAAACTGTTTTTT; CDR3aa: CASSWDRGFEKLFF
v_gene: TRBV30; d_gene: .; j_gene: TRBJ1-5; abundance: .; len: 14; CDR3nt: TGTGCCTGGAGTCCACGGACAGTCCCTCAGCCCCAGCATTTT; CDR3aa: CAWSPRTVPQPQHF
v_gene: TRBV2; d_gene: .; j_gene: TRBJ2-5; abundance: .; len: 14; CDR3nt: TGTGCCAGCTCTACGGGAGCGTACCAAGAGACCCAGTACTTC; CDR3aa: CASSTGAYQETQYF
v_gene: TRBV27; d_gene: .; j_gene: TRBJ1-2; abundance: .; len: 14; CDR3nt: TGTGCCAGCAGTTCTCAGACAGGCGACTATGGCTACACCTTC; CDR3aa: CASSSQTGDYGYTF
v_gene: TRBV19; d_gene: .; j_gene: TRBJ1-5; abundance: .; len: 16; CDR3nt: TGTGCCAGTAGTGGGCCGTTAAGGAATAGCAATCAGCCCCAGCATTTT; CDR3aa: CASSGPLRNSNQPQHF
v_gene: TRBV7-2; d_gene: .; j_gene: TRBJ1-4; abundance: .; len: 14; CDR3nt: TGTGCCAGCAGCTCAAGGGAGGGAAATGAAAAACTGTTTTTT; CDR3aa: CASSSREGNEKLFF
v_gene: TRBV18; d_gene: TRBD1; j_gene: TRBJ1-1; abundance: .; len: 16; CDR3nt: TGTGCCAGCTCACCAGGAGTTCAGGGGGCAAAGACTGAAGCTTTCTTT; CDR3aa: CASSPGVQGAKTEAFF
v_gene: TRBV25-1; d_gene: .; j_gene: TRBJ1-4; abundance: .; len: 17; CDR3nt: TGTGCCAGCAGGGGCCACAGGGACGGGGCAACTAATGAAAAACTGTTTTTT; CDR3aa: CASRGHRDGATNEKLFF
v_gene: TRBV7-9; d_gene: .; j_gene: TRBJ1-2; abundance: .; len: 13; CDR3nt: TGTGCCAGCAGCTTAGCAAGAGGTTATGGCTACACCTTC; CDR3aa: CASSLARGYGYTF
v_gene: TRBV5-6; d_gene: .; j_gene: TRBJ1-5; abundance: .; len: 12; CDR3nt: TGTGCCAGCAGCTTTAAAAATCAGCCCCAGCATTTT; CDR3aa: CASSFKNQPQHF
v_gene: TRBV10-3; d_gene: .; j_gene: TRBJ1-4; abundance: .; len: 17; CDR3nt: TGTGCCATCAGTCGACAGGACCCTATCGCAACTAATGAAAAACTGTTTTTT; CDR3aa: CAISRQDPIATNEKLFF
v_gene: TRBV7-2; d_gene: .; j_gene: TRBJ1-5; abundance: few; len: 13; CDR3nt: TGTGCCAGCAGCTACAGGCCCAATCAGCCCCAGCATTTT; CDR3aa: CASSYRPNQPQHF
v_gene: TRBV7-2; d_gene: TRBD1; j_gene: TRBJ1-4; abundance: .; len: 14; CDR3nt: TGTGCCAGCAGACAGGGGGGAGCTAATGAAAAACTGTTTTTT; CDR3aa: CASRQGGANEKLFF
v_gene: TRBV9; d_gene: .; j_gene: TRBJ1-3; abundance: .; len: 21; CDR3nt: TGTGCCAGCAGCGTAGCGCTTCGGGGACTAGCGTCTGACGCCTCTGGAAACACCATATATTTT; CDR3aa: CASSVALRGLASDASGNTIYF
v_gene: TRBV18; d_gene: .; j_gene: TRBJ2-1; abundance: .; len: 15; CDR3nt: TGTGCCAGCTCACCAGAGGGTTACGAGTACAATGAGCAGTTCTTC; CDR3aa: CASSPEGYEYNEQFF
v_gene: TRBV5-1; d_gene: .; j_gene: TRBJ1-1; abundance: .; len: 12; CDR3nt: TGCGCCAGCAGTGAGCCAAACACTGAAGCTTTCTTT; CDR3aa: CASSEPNTEAFF
v_gene: TRBV4-1; d_gene: .; j_gene: TRBJ1-1; abundance: .; len: 16; CDR3nt: TGCGCCAGCAGCCCGGTTGGGGCGAGCATGAACACTGAAGCTTTCTTT; CDR3aa: CASSPVGASMNTEAFF
v_gene: TRBV6-5; d_gene: .; j_gene: TRBJ1-1; abundance: .; len: 12; CDR3nt: TGTGCCAGCGGAACTATGAACACTGAAGCTTTCTTT; CDR3aa: CASGTMNTEAFF
v_gene: TRBV27; d_gene: .; j_gene: TRBJ2-7; abundance: .; len: 13; CDR3nt: TGTGCCAGCAGTCCCCGGGACATCTACGAGCAGTACTTC; CDR3aa: CASSPRDIYEQYF
v_gene: TRBV7-3; d_gene: TRBD1; j_gene: TRBJ1-1; abundance: .; len: 14; CDR3nt: TGTGCCAGCAGCTTAGACAGGGCTAACACTGAAGCTTTCTTT; CDR3aa: CASSLDRANTEAFF
v_gene: TRBV11-2; d_gene: TRBD1; j_gene: TRBJ1-1; abundance: .; len: 13; CDR3nt: TGTGCCAGCAGCGTTAATGGACAGGGGAAAGCTTTCTTT; CDR3aa: CASSVNGQGKAFF
v_gene: TRBV14; d_gene: .; j_gene: TRBJ2-1; abundance: .; len: 15; CDR3nt: TGTGCCAGCAGCCAAGAAATAGGCGACAACAATGAGCAGTTCTTC; CDR3aa: CASSQEIGDNNEQFF
v_gene: TRBV5-1; d_gene: .; j_gene: TRBJ2-3; abundance: once; len: 14; CDR3nt: TGCGCCAGCAGCTTGGCCGAGGTCACAGATACGCAGTATTTT; CDR3aa: CASSLAEVTDTQYF
v_gene: TRBV6-6; d_gene: TRBD1; j_gene: TRBJ2-7; abundance: .; len: 15; CDR3nt: TGTGCCAGCAGTTCTCAAACGGGACAGGGTCTTAAGCAGTACTTC; CDR3aa: CASSSQTGQGLKQYF
v_gene: TRBV10-3; d_gene: .; j_gene: TRBJ1-2; abundance: .; len: 16; CDR3nt: TGTGCCACCGTGGCGGAGGCACTACACTCTAACTATGGCTACACCTTC; CDR3aa: CATVAEALHSNYGYTF
v_gene: TRBV7-6; d_gene: .; j_gene: TRBJ1-4; abundance: .; len: 13; CDR3nt: TGTGCCAGCAGCCCAGGGCGAGCTGAAAAACTGTTTTTT; CDR3aa: CASSPGRAEKLFF
v_gene: TRBV14; d_gene: .; j_gene: TRBJ2-5; abundance: .; len: 15; CDR3nt: TGTGCCAGCAGCCAAGCGGGGACTCCGTGGGAGACCCAGTACTTC; CDR3aa: CASSQAGTPWETQYF
v_gene: TRBV19; d_gene: .; j_gene: TRBJ1-3; abundance: .; len: 14; CDR3nt: TGTGCCAGTTCGGAGAACAACTCTGGAAACACCATATATTTT; CDR3aa: CASSENNSGNTIYF
v_gene: TRBV9; d_gene: .; j_gene: TRBJ2-5; abundance: .; len: 15; CDR3nt: TGTGCCAGCAGCGTAGCTGGTGGTAGCGGAGAGACCCAGTACTTC; CDR3aa: CASSVAGGSGETQYF
v_gene: TRBV29-1; d_gene: TRBD1; j_gene: TRBJ2-3; abundance: .; len: 13; CDR3nt: TGCAGCGTCGCTAGACAGGGCATAGATACGCAGTATTTT; CDR3aa: CSVARQGIDTQYF
v_gene: TRBV5-4; d_gene: .; j_gene: TRBJ1-2; abundance: .; len: 14; CDR3nt: TGTGCCAGCAGCTTGATTGGGGGGAACTATGGCTACACCTTC; CDR3aa: CASSLIGGNYGYTF
v_gene: TRBV7-9; d_gene: TRBD1; j_gene: TRBJ1-6; abundance: .; len: 17; CDR3nt: TGTGCCAGCAGCTTAGTAACCGGGACAGGGAATAATTCACCCCTCCACTTT; CDR3aa: CASSLVTGTGNNSPLHF
v_gene: TRBV5-1; d_gene: TRBD1; j_gene: TRBJ1-1; abundance: .; len: 15; CDR3nt: TGCGCCAGCAGCTTGGACAGGGGAGTTAACACTGAAGCTTTCTTT; CDR3aa: CASSLDRGVNTEAFF
v_gene: TRBV19; d_gene: TRBD1; j_gene: TRBJ1-2; abundance: .; len: 15; CDR3nt: TGTGCCAGTAGTATAGGGGCCGGACAGGGGCTAGGCTACACCTTC; CDR3aa: CASSIGAGQGLGYTF
v_gene: TRBV30; d_gene: .; j_gene: TRBJ2-7; abundance: .; len: 13; CDR3nt: TGTGCCTGGAGTCCACGATACTCAAACGAGCAGTACTTC; CDR3aa: CAWSPRYSNEQYF
v_gene: TRBV2; d_gene: TRBD1; j_gene: TRBJ1-2; abundance: .; len: 15; CDR3nt: TGTGCCAGCAGTCCAGGGGGCGAAGGAAACTATGGCTACACCTTC; CDR3aa: CASSPGGEGNYGYTF
v_gene: TRBV5-4; d_gene: .; j_gene: TRBJ2-7; abundance: once; len: 13; CDR3nt: TGTGCCAGCAGCTTTTCTGGTTACAACGAGCAGTACTTC; CDR3aa: CASSFSGYNEQYF